Sequencing of this TCR beta chain was carried out in a study of T cell repertoires in cytomegalovirus infection. Whole-study context: HLA-B-restricted CMV epitopes that are well studied, plus recently identified HLA-C-restricted ones, were used by the study. Both CMV infection and a matching HLA type were indicated by public TCR beta signatures. Whole-study findings and limits: Clonotypes of TCR beta that were HLA-C-restricted and CMV-specific dominated the ex vivo response.

CDR1 is SGHDN and CDR2 is FVKESK in the germline V gene. The CDR3 has 12 amino acids. V lost 5 bases and J lost 10, with 9 bases in between. In TCRdb, the reads were re-called with MiXCR into one record per CDR3 protein. There are some 320,000 distinct CDR3 sequences in the sample; almost 30% occur only once, and 20% lies in the top ten. A word on this clonotype: Its antigen is still unknown.

This sequence originates from a human donor in good health (CMV status not recorded). Some clones in this sample may be carry-over from other donors' samples. Sequencing was performed on cultured PBMCs, taken from culture after CMV antigen stimulation. The chain combines TRBV14 with TRBJ1-6; no clear D. CDR3 coding DNA: TGTGCCAGCAGCTCTCCGGAATCACCCCTCCACTTT. Its protein product is CASSSPESPLHF.